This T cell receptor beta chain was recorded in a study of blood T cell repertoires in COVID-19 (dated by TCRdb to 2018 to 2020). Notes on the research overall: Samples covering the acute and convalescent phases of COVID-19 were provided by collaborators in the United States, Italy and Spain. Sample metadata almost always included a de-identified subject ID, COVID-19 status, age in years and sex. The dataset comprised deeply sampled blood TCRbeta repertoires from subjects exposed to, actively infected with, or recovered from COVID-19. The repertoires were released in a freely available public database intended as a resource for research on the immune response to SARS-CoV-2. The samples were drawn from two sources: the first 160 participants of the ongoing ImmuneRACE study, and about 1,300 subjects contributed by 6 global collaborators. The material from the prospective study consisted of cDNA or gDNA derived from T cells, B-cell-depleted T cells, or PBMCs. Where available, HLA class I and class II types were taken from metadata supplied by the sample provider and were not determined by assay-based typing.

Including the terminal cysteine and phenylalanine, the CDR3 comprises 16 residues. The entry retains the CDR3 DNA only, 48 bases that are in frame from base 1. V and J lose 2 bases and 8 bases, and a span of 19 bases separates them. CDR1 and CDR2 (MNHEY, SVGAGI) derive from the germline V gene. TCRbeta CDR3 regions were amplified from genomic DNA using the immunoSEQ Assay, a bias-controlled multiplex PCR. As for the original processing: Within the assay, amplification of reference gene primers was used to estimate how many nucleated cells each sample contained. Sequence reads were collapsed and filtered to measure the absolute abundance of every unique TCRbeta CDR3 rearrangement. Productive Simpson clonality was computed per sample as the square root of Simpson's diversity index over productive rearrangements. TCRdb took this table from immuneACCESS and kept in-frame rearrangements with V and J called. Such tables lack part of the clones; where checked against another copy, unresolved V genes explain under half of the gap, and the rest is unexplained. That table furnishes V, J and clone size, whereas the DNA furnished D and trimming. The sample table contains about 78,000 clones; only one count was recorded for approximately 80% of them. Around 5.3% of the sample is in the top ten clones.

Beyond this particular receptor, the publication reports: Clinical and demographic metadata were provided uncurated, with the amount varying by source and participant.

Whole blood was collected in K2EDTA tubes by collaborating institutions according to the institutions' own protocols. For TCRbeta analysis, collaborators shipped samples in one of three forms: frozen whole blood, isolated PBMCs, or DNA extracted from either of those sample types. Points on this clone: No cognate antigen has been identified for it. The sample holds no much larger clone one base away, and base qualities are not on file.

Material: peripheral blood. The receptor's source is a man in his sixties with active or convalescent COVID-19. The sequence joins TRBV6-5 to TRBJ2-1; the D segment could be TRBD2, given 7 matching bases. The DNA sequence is TGTGCCAGCAGTTACGCTTTTGGGGGGGGCATGTATGAGCAGTTCTTC. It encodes CASSYAFGGGMYEQFF.